Each of the 8 T cell receptor beta chains below was sequenced from the same sample in a study of blood T cell repertoires in COVID-19. Produced via immunoSEQ multiplex PCR; TCRdb's table is partial and in-frame only. The table has approximately 190,000 clones, 80% to 90% seen once; the top ten hold roughly 5.7%. The specimen sequenced was peripheral blood. These receptors all stem from a man older than 75 with acute or convalescent COVID-19.

This clone appeared once. The rearrangement joins TRBV5-4 to TRBJ2-7; 7 nucleotides match TRBD2. CDR3 length: 15 residues. Germline values: CDR1 SGHNT, CDR2 YYREEE (reference sequence). Trimming at V came to 0 bases and at J to 4 bases, leaving 7 bases not matched to a gene. The CDR3 nucleotides are TGTGCCAGCAGCTTGGGCGGGAGCGCTGGATACGAGCAGTACTTC. Its protein is CASSLGGSAGYEQYF. Variable domain in full (rest from reference TRBV5-4 and TRBJ2-7): ETGVTQSPTHLIKTRGQQVTLRCSSQSGHNTVSWYQQALGQGPQFIFQYYREEENGRGNFPPRFSGLQFPNYSSELNVNALELDDSALYLCASSLGGSAGYEQYFGPGTRLTVT.

This clone was detected ten times or more. The CDR3 nucleotides read TGTGCCAGCAGCCCATCCGCGGGGAAGTGGACCGGGGAGCTGTTTTTT. It specifies CASSPSAGKWTGELFF. This chain links TRBV7-9 with TRBJ2-2, with D perhaps TRBD2 (6 bases). Germline V gene sequence: CDR1 SEHNR, CDR2 FQNEAQ (reference sequence). This CDR3 comprises 16 residues. The V end lost 5 bases, the J end lost 5 bases, and 18 bases lay between the germline ends.

The rearrangement uses TRBV19 and TRBJ2-4; TRBD1 agrees at 8 bases. Germline V gene lookup returns CDR1 LNHDA and CDR2 SQIVND (reference sequence). V trimming: 5 bases; J trimming: 11 bases; junction bases outside the gene matches: 2. The CDR3 has 11 amino acids. CDR3 in amino acids: CASSDRGLQYF. As DNA, the CDR3 is TGTGCCAGTAGTGACAGGGGCCTTCAGTACTTC.

This clone occurred once. The chain couples TRBV6-4 to TRBJ1-5, with D unclear. This CDR3 region has 14 residues. V lost 3 bases and J 6 bases, leaving 12 bases between the germline ends. Germline loops: CDR1 MRHNA, CDR2 SNTAGT. The CDR3 nucleotides are TGTGCCAGCAGTGAGCTCGCGTTCGTTCAGCCCCAGCATTTT. This translates into CASSELAFVQPQHF.

The chain recombines TRBV5-1 with TRBJ2-5, with D perhaps matching TRBD1 (6 bases). With 4 bases removed from V and 4 bases from J, the gap between germline ends came to 14 bases. CDR3 size: 14 residues. Germline V gene data show CDR1 as SGHRS and CDR2 as YFSETQ. The CDR3 DNA follows: TGCGCCAGCAGCGCGGACAGTCGGAGAGAGACCCAGTACTTC. It encodes CASSADSRRETQYF.

The chain links TRBV7-3 to TRBJ1-4; 7 bases match TRBD1. There are 14 residues in the CDR3. The germline V gene has CDR1 SGHTA and CDR2 FQGTGA. V lost 5 bases to trimming and J lost 7 bases; unmatched junction nucleotides: 7. CDR3 loop: CASSRDSPPEKLFF. In nucleotides, the CDR3 is TGTGCCAGCAGCCGGGACAGTCCTCCTGAAAAACTGTTTTTT.

This clone has a single count. J is TRBJ2-7 and V is TRBV6-5; 10 bases are a match to TRBD1. The germline CDR1 and CDR2 sequences are MNHEY and SVGAGI. The ends lost 6 bases at V and 5 bases at J; junction bases unmatched: 10. CDR3 length: 15 residues. The CDR3 protein is CASRPPGQGIHEQYF. DNA for the CDR3: TGTGCCAGCAGGCCACCGGGACAGGGGATACACGAGCAGTACTTC.

The table lists this clone with a few counts. The V gene is TRBV30, the J gene TRBJ1-6, with 9 bases lining up with TRBD1. Germline values: CDR1 GTSNPN, CDR2 SVGIG (reference sequence). V lost 3 bases to trimming and J lost 4 bases; unmatched junction nucleotides: 4. This CDR3 is 15 amino acids long. CDR3 coding DNA: TGTGCCTGGAGGTCGGGGACAGGGTATAATTCACCCCTCCACTTT. Amino acid sequence: CAWRSGTGYNSPLHF. The whole variable domain, remainder taken from reference TRBV30 and TRBJ1-6, is SQTIHQWPATLVQPVGSPLSLECTVEGTSNPNLYWYRQAAGRGLQLLFYSVGIGQISSEVPQNLSASRPQDRQFILSSKKLLLSDSGFYLCAWRSGTGYNSPLHFGNGTRLTVT.